A selection of T cell receptor beta chains follows, all from one sample in a study of CD8+ T cells in alopecia areata. Repertoires were generated with immunoSEQ multiplex PCR, while TCRdb's copy carries only in-frame clones and drops some. The data hold 150,000 to 200,000 clones, with less than 70% observed a single time. The specimen comprised CD4+ T cells sorted from blood, sampled between weeks 49 and 50, from a patient treated with tofacitinib. The receptor source for this set is a human donor with alopecia areata. The conserved cysteine and the conserved F or W are not part of the CDR3 here.

TRBV29-1	TRBJ1-5	SVGTGGSNQPQH
TRBV28	TRBJ1-2	ASGNGYT
TRBV9	TRBJ1-1	ASSVEAGSEAF
TRBV30	TRBJ1-6	AWSAAGQSPLSAPLH
TRBV10-3	TRBJ2-3	ASAGRRSTDTQY
TRBV7-2	TRBJ2-1	ASSLDGRGRNEQF
TRBV7-2	TRBJ1-4	ASSHSRSGEKLF
TRBV6-5	TRBJ2-2	ASTKGRLFTGELF
TRBV2	TRBJ1-5	ASSTGNQPQH
TRBV10-3	TRBJ2-3	AISESRGSTDTQY
TRBV6-1	TRBJ1-5	ASSGLLNQPQH
TRBV30	TRBJ1-1	ASVRTEAF
TRBV19	TRBJ1-6	ASSSGPDNSPLH
TRBV2	TRBJ1-1	ASSETSGRAF
TRBV10-3	TRBJ2-3	AISRGTDTQY
TRBV29-1	TRBJ1-1	SGANTEAF
TRBV2	TRBJ2-3	ASTGGTGFGTDTQY
TRBV7-2	TRBJ1-5	ASSLGRQGSQPQH
TRBV2	TRBJ2-3	ASMRTDTQY
TRBV29-1	TRBJ2-3	SVTERGGSDTQY
TRBV29-1	TRBJ2-4	SVLFDSVAKNIQY
TRBV13	TRBJ1-6	ASSRDREYNSPLH
TRBV15	TRBJ2-3	ATSRNRGFTSGNFRTDTQY
TRBV19	TRBJ1-6	ASSIGSGFHSPLH
TRBV30	TRBJ2-3	AWSVSGTSGADTQY
TRBV5-6	TRBJ2-3	ASSYEPQEAQY
TRBV23-1	TRBJ2-3	ASSQWTRRDTQY
TRBV7-9	TRBJ2-4	ASSLGEGNIQY
TRBV15	TRBJ1-1	ATSRDKITHAF
TRBV25-1	TRBJ1-2	ASSVGFYGYT
TRBV19	TRBJ2-6	ASSSPRGGAGANVLT
TRBV15	TRBJ1-5	ATSYRGGNQPQH
TRBV23-1	TRBJ1-1	ASSPEGMNTEAF
TRBV11-3	TRBJ2-7	ASSLGFVVMSEQY
TRBV2	TRBJ1-1	ASNLGITEAF
TRBV30	TRBJ2-7	AWSGPFDEQY
TRBV15	TRBJ2-3	ATSRGKGSTDTQY
TRBV20-1	TRBJ2-5	SASGPETQY
TRBV6-6	TRBJ1-1	ASLDRGQGEAF
TRBV7-3	TRBJ1-1	ASSLYPSRTGDTEAF
TRBV4-3	TRBJ1-4	ASSRRGQGVFEKLF
TRBV30	TRBJ1-1	AWSEGVEAF
TRBV5-6	TRBJ1-6	ASSFSDISNSPLH
TRBV10-3	TRBJ2-7	AISVLHRLAGTYEQY
TRBV7-2	TRBJ1-6	ASSLGTPRGPILFPPLH
TRBV6-1	TRBJ1-4	ASREKTRDRC
TRBV30	TRBJ2-7	AWSSWTYEQY
TRBV29-1	TRBJ1-1	SLAQITSNTEAF
TRBV9	TRBJ1-1	ASSLGQGKLNTEAF
TRBV29-1	TRBJ2-7	SVLDSSYEQY
TRBV25-1	TRBJ2-7	ASSRPGTYEQY
TRBV4-1	TRBJ1-4	ASSLGQSNEKLF
TRBV2	TRBJ2-7	ASSRGQGSRYEQY
TRBV6-1	TRBJ1-1	ASSEAGRSGVTAF